Here is one T cell receptor beta chain with its context. Its specificity is not known. The sample belongs to a study of blood T cells in healthy people across ages. As for the study in general: T cells yielded about one barcoded beta molecule per two cells through template switching. Points from the study as a whole: In these data, TCR beta diversity tracked strongly with naive T cell percentage.

CDR1 and CDR2 (germline): MNHEY, SVGEGT. The CDR3 contains 14 residues. Next came a second PCR, run for about 6 to 12 cycles, which used a sample-barcoded 5' primer along with a J-beta primer mix. From each sample, at least 3 million paired-end reads containing CDR3 were obtained. TCRdb redid the calling of the 5' RACE reads with MiXCR, one entry per CDR3 protein. Here the sample spans around 900,000 distinct CDR3 sequences, 51% being singletons. The receptor was isolated from a woman aged 60-75 years in good health. The chain has TRBV6-2 or TRBV6-3 and TRBJ2-1; D is unresolved. Sequencing input: blood. The DNA for the CDR3 is TGTGCTAGCCTGCATGATCAACGGTACAATGAGCAGTTCTTC. The encoded protein is CASLHDQRYNEQFF.